The 10 T cell receptor beta chains given below trace back to one sample, sequenced in a study of early T cells in non-severe SARS-CoV-2 infection. Each CDR3 protein gets one entry after TCRdb re-called the 5' RACE reads with MiXCR. The sample records tens of thousands of distinct CDR3 sequences, about 11% being singletons. The sample was whole blood. The receptors shown here come from an adult who was a healthcare worker with PCR-confirmed SARS-CoV-2 infection or an uninfected control (not recorded which).

This clonotype was recorded many times. This sequence joins TRBV7-2 and TRBJ2-7; 9 bases are shared with TRBD2. CDR1 and CDR2 (germline): SGHTA, FQGNSA. This CDR3 has 20 amino acids. Trimming removed 0 bases from V and 2 bases from J; junction bases left unmatched: 17. CDR3 sequence reads: CASSLANFRAGGLRPYEQYF. The CDR3 coding sequence is TGTGCCAGCAGCTTAGCGAATTTTCGAGCGGGAGGTCTTCGCCCCTACGAGCAGTACTTC.

Notes on this clonotype: The junction departs from the called germline gene at one end, perhaps through a read error. The V gene is TRBV4-1, the J gene TRBJ2-2; TRBD2 matches 8 bases. CDR3 length: 17 residues. Germline V gene sequence: CDR1 MGHRA, CDR2 YSYEKL. CDR3 residues: CASSRQPGLVNTGEQFF. The CDR3 DNA reads as TGCGCCAGCAGCCGGCAACCGGGACTAGTTAACACCGGGGAGCAGTTTTTT.

This clonotype was found a few times. The chain combines TRBV5-1 with TRBJ2-5; D not resolved. Germline CDR1 is SGHRS and CDR2 is YFSETQ. Deletions cut 4 bases from V and 5 bases from J, with 9 bases between. This CDR3 is 12 amino acids long. CDR3 amino acids: CASSPQRETQYF. The CDR3 bases are TGCGCCAGCAGCCCCCAGAGGGAGACCCAGTACTTC.

J is TRBJ2-2 and V is TRBV14; TRBD2 aligns across 8 bases. CDR1 and CDR2 from the germline V gene are SGHDN and FVKESK. There are 16 residues in the CDR3. V gave up 2 bases and J gave up 5 bases; unmatched junction bases: 7. The CDR3 here is CASSQLTSVGTGELFF. The CDR3 DNA is TGTGCCAGCAGCCAACTGACTAGCGTAGGGACCGGGGAGCTGTTTTTT.

This clonotype has just a few counts. The chain joins TRBV12-3 or TRBV12-4 to TRBJ2-7; 8 bases match TRBD2. The trim removed 3 bases at V and 0 bases at J, leaving 7 bases unmatched. CDR3 size: 16 residues. The chain's CDR3 is CASSLDERERSYEQYF. DNA of the CDR3: TGTGCCAGCAGTTTGGACGAGCGGGAGCGCTCCTACGAGCAGTACTTC.

This chain connects TRBV5-1 to TRBJ2-7, with D perhaps TRBD1 or TRBD2 (6 bases each). The CDR3 runs to 13 residues. Trimming left V 4 bases short and J 0 bases short, with 8 bases between. The germline V gene has CDR1 SGHRS and CDR2 YFSETQ. In DNA, the CDR3 is TGCGCCAGCAGCGGGGGGCCCTCCTACGAGCAGTACTTC. Its protein product is CASSGGPSYEQYF.

This clonotype has a handful of counts. The chain carries TRBV5-1 and TRBJ1-1; D remains ambiguous. The V gene lost 4 bases and the J gene lost 5 bases, with 21 bases spanning the gap. The CDR3 loop spans 16 amino acids. Germline values: CDR1 SGHRS, CDR2 YFSETQ. The DNA of the CDR3 is TGCGCCAGCAGCCCGTTTCGGGCAAACGGACGGACTGAAGCTTTCTTT. Translating gives CASSPFRANGRTEAFF.

The sample holds a few counts of this clonotype. The V and J genes are TRBV2 and TRBJ2-7; D is possibly TRBD2 (7 bases). The CDR3 extends over 15 amino acids. The V and J ends lost 0 bases and 2 bases respectively, with 11 bases between them. CDR1 is SNHLY and CDR2 is FYNNEI in the germline V gene. The CDR3 spells CASSEAGGTTYEQYF. The CDR3 DNA follows: TGTGCCAGCAGTGAAGCAGGGGGGACTACCTACGAGCAGTACTTC.

This clonotype was recorded at least ten times. The chain recombines TRBV11-3 with TRBJ2-1; 10 bases are shared with TRBD1. The length of the CDR3 is 15 residues. V lost 3 bases to trimming and J lost 6 bases; unmatched junction nucleotides: 5. CDR1 and CDR2 (germline): SGHNT, YENEEA. CDR3 sequence: CASSLGQGSFNEQFF. The CDR3 DNA reads TGTGCCAGCAGCTTGGGACAGGGGAGTTTCAATGAGCAGTTCTTC. Using reference TRBV11-3 and TRBJ2-1 for the parts outside the CDR3, the full variable domain is EAGVVQSPRYKIIEKKQPVAFWCNPISGHNTLYWYLQNLGQGPELLIRYENEEAVDDSQLPKDRFSAERLKGVDSTLKIQPAELGDSAVYLCASSLGQGSFNEQFFGPGTRLTVL.

The rearrangement links TRBV10-3 to TRBJ2-5; no reliable D call. Germline CDR1 is ENHRY and CDR2 is SYGVKD. The length of the CDR3 is 13 residues. V lost 10 bases, J lost 5 bases, and 17 bases lay in between. The CDR3 here is CATSSSSTETQYF. CDR3 DNA sequence: TGTGCCACGAGCAGTAGCTCAACGGAGACCCAGTACTTC.